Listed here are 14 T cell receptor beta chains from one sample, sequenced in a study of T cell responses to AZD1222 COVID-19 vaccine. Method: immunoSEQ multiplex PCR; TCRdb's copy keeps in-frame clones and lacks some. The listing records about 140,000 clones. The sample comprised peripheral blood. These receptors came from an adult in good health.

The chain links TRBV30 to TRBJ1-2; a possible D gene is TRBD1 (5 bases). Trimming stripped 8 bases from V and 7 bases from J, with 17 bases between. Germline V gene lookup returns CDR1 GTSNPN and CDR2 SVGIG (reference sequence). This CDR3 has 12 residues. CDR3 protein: CAGPGHDGGYTF. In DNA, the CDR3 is TGTGCCGGCCCCGGACACGATGGTGGCTACACCTTC.

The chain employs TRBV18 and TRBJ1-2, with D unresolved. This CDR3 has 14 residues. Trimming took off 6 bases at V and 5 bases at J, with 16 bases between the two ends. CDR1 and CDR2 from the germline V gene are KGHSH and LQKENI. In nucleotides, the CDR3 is TGTGCCAGCTCTCCGACTTCGGATCTATATGGCTACACCTTC. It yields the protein CASSPTSDLYGYTF. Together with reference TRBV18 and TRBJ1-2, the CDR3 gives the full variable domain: NAGVMQNPRHLVRRRGQEARLRCSPMKGHSHVYWYRQLPEEGLKFMVYLQKENIIDESGMPKERFSAEFPKEGPSILRIQQVVRGDSAAYFCASSPTSDLYGYTFGSGTRLTVV.

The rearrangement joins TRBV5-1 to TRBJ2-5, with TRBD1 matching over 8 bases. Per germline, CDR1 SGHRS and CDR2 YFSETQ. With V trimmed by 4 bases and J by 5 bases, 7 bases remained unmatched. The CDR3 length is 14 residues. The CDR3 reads CASSKRQGRETQYF. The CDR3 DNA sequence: TGCGCCAGCAGCAAACGACAGGGGCGGGAGACCCAGTACTTC.

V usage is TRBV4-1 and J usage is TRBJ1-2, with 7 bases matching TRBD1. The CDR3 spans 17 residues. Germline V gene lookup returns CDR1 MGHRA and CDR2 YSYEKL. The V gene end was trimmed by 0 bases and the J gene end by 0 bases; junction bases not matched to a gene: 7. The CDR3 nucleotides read TGCGCCAGCAGCCAAGACCTGGACAGGCGTACTAACTATGGCTACACCTTC. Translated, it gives CASSQDLDRRTNYGYTF.

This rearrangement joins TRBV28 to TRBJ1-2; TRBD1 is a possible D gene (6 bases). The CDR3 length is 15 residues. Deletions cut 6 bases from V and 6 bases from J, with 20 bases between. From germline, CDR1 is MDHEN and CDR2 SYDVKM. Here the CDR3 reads CASSRIRGSGDGYTF. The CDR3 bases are TGTGCCAGCAGCCGTATTAGGGGGTCGGGCGATGGCTACACCTTC.

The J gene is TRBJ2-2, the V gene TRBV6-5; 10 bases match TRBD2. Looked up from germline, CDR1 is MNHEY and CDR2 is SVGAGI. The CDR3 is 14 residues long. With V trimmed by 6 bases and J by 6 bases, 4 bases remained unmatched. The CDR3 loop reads CASRSGGAAGELFF. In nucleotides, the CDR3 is TGTGCCAGCAGGAGCGGGGGGGCCGCCGGGGAGCTGTTTTTT.

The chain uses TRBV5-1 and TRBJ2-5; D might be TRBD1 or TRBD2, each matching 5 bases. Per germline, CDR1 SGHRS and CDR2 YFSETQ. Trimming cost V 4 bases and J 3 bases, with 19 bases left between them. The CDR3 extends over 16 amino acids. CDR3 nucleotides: TGCGCCAGCAGCCCCTCCGGGGCTCTCCCCGAAGAGACCCAGTACTTC. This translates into CASSPSGALPEETQYF.

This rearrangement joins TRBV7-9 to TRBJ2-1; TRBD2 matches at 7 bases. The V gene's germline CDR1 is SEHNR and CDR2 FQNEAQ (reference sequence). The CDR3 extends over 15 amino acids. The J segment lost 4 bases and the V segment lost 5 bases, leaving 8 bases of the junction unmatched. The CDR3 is CASSPAGVLYNEQFF. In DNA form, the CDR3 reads TGTGCCAGCAGCCCGGCGGGGGTATTATACAATGAGCAGTTCTTC.

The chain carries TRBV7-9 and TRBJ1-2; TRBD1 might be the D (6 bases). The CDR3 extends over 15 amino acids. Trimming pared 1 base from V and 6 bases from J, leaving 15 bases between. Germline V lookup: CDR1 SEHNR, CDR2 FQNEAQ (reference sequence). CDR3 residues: CASSLVGRGVHGYTF. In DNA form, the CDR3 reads TGTGCCAGCAGCTTAGTGGGGAGGGGGGTCCATGGCTACACCTTC.

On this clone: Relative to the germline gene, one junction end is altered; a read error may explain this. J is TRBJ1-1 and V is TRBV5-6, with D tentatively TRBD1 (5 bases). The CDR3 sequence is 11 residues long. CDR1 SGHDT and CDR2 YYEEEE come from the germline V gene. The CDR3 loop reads CASSLGLQAAF. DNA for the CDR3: TGTGCCAGCAGCTTGGGGCTACAGGCAGCCTTT.

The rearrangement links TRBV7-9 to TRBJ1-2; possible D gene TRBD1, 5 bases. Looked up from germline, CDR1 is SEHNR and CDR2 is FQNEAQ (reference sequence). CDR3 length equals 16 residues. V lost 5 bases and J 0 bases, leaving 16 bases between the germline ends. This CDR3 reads CASSPLFGGANYGYTF. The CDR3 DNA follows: TGTGCCAGCAGCCCACTGTTTGGGGGGGCTAACTATGGCTACACCTTC.

In DNA form, the CDR3 reads TGTGCCAGCAGCTTGGTGGCAGCAGGCAATCAGCCCCAGCATTTT. It codes for CASSLVAAGNQPQHF. The chain combines TRBV5-8 with TRBJ1-5, with D hard to call. The length of the CDR3 is 15 residues. CDR1 is SGHTS, CDR2 YDEGEE, per germline. V was pared by 0 bases and J by 2 bases, with 9 bases between.

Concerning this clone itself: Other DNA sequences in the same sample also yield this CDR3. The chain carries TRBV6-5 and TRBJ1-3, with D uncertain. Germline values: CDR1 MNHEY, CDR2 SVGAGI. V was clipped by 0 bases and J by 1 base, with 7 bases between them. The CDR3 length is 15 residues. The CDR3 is CASSYSRGSGNTIYF. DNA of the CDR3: TGTGCCAGCAGTTACTCGCGGGGATCTGGAAACACCATATATTTT.

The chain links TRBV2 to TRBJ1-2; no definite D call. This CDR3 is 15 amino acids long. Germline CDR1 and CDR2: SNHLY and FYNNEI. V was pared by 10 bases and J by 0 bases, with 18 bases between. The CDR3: CATNRLLASNYGYTF. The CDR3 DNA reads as TGTGCCACCAATCGGCTCCTCGCGTCTAACTATGGCTACACCTTC.